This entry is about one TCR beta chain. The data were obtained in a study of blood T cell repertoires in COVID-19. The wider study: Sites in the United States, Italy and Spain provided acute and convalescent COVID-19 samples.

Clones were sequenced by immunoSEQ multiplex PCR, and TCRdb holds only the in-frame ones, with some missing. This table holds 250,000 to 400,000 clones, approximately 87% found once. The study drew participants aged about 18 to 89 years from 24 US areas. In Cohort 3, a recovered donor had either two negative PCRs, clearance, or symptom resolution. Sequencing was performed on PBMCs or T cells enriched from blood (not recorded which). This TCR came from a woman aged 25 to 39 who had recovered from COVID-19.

CDR3 amino acids: CASSPEGISPLHF. CDR3 nucleotides: TGTGCCAGCAGCCCCGAGGGCATATCACCCCTCCACTTT. This sequence joins TRBV9 and TRBJ1-6, with D unresolved. Trimming stripped 4 bases from V and 10 bases from J, with 12 bases between. The CDR3 spans 13 residues. CDR1 SGDLS and CDR2 YYNGEE come from the germline V gene.